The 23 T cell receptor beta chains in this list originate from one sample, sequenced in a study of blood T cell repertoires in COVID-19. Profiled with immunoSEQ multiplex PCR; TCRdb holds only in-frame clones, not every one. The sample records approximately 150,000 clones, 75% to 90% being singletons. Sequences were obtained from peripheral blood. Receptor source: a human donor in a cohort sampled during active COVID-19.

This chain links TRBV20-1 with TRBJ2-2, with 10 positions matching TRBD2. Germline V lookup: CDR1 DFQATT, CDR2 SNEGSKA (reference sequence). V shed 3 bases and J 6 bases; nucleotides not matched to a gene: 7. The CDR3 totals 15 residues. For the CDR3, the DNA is TGCAGTGCTAGTGTGGCTAGCGGGAGTCCCGGGGAGCTGTTTTTT. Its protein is CSASVASGSPGELFF.

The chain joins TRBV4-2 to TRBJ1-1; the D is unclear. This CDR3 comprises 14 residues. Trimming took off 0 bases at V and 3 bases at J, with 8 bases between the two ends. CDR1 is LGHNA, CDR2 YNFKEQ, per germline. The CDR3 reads CASSQEFSDTEAFF. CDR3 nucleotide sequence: TGTGCCAGCAGCCAAGAATTTTCGGACACTGAAGCTTTCTTT.

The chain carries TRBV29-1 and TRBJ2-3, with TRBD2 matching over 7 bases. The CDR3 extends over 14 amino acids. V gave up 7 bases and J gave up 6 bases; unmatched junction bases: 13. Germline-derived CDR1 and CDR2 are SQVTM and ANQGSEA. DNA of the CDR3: TGCAGCGCCCTGAGCGGGACCCAACAGGATACGCAGTATTTT. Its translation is CSALSGTQQDTQYF.

CDR3 residues: CAWSVGGQGGWPQHF. The CDR3 nucleotides are TGTGCCTGGAGTGTGGGGGGGCAGGGCGGCTGGCCCCAGCATTTT. The chain is built from TRBV30 and TRBJ1-5, with D possibly matching TRBD1 (6 bases). Trimming stripped 0 bases from V and 9 bases from J, with 18 bases between. The CDR3 is 15 amino acids. CDR1 and CDR2 (germline): GTSNPN, SVGIG (reference sequence). The full variable domain, rest sourced from reference TRBV30 and TRBJ1-5, is SQTIHQWPATLVQPVGSPLSLECTVEGTSNPNLYWYRQAAGRGLQLLFYSVGIGQISSEVPQNLSASRPQDRQFILSSKKLLLSDSGFYLCAWSVGGQGGWPQHFGDGTRLSIL.

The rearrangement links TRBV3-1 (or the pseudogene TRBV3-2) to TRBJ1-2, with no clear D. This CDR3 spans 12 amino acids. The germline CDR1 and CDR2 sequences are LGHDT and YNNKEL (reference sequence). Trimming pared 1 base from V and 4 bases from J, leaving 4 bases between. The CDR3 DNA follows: TGTGCCAGCAGCCAAGGTATCTATGGCTACACCTTC. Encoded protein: CASSQGIYGYTF.

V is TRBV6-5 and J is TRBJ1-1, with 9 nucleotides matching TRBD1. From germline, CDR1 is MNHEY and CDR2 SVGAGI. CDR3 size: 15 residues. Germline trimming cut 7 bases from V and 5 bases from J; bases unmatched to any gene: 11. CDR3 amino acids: CASKPPGQGQTEAFF. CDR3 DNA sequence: TGTGCCAGCAAACCTCCGGGACAGGGTCAGACTGAAGCTTTCTTT.

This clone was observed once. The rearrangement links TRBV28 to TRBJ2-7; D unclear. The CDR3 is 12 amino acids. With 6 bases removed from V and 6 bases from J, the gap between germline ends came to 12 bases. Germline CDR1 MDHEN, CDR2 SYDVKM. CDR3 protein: CASRSRNGEQYF. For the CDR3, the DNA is TGTGCCAGCAGGAGCCGAAATGGCGAGCAGTACTTC.

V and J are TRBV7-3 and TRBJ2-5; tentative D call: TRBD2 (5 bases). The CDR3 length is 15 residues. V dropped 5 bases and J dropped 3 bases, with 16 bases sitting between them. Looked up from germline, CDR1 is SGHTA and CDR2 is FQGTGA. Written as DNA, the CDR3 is TGTGCCAGCAGCGCCCGGGGAGAATTAGAAGAGACCCAGTACTTC. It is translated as CASSARGELEETQYF. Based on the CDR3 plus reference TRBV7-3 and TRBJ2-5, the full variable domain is GAGVSQTPSNKVTEKGKYVELRCDPISGHTALYWYRQSLGQGPEFLIYFQGTGAADDSGLPNDRFFAVRPEGSVSTLKIQRTERGDSAVYLCASSARGELEETQYFGPGTRLLVL.

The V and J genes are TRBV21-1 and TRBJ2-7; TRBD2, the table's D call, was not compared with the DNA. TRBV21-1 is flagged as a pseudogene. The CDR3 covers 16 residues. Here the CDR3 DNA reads TGTGCCAGCAGCAAATTGATCGCTAACCCCACCTACGAGCAGTACTTC. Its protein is CASSKLIANPTYEQYF.

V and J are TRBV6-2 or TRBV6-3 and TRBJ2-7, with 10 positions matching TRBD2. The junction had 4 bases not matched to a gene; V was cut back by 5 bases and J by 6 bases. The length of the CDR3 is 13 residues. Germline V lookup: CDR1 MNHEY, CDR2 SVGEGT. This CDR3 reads CASSQAGGSEQYF. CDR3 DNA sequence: TGTGCCAGCAGTCAAGCGGGGGGGAGCGAGCAGTACTTC.

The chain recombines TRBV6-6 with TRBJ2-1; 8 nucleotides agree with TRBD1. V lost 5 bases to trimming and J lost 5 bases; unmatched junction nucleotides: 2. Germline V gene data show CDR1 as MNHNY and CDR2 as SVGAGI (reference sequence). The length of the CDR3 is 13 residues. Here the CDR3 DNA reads TGTGCCAGCAGTGACAGGGGAGACAATGAGCAGTTCTTC. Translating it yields CASSDRGDNEQFF.

In DNA, the CDR3 is TGTGCCAGCAGTGGGACAGAGACTAACTATGGCTACACCTTC. It encodes CASSGTETNYGYTF. This chain connects TRBV28 to TRBJ1-2, with 7 bases matching TRBD1. V was clipped by 5 bases and J by 0 bases; unmatched bases: 3. The germline CDR1 and CDR2 sequences are MDHEN and SYDVKM. The CDR3 totals 14 residues.

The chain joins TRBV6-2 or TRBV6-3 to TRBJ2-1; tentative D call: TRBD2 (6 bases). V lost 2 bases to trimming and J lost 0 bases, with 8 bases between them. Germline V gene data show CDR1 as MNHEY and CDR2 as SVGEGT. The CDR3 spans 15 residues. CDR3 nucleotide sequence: TGTGCCAGCAGTTACCGGGGGAGCTCCTACAATGAGCAGTTCTTC. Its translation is CASSYRGSSYNEQFF.

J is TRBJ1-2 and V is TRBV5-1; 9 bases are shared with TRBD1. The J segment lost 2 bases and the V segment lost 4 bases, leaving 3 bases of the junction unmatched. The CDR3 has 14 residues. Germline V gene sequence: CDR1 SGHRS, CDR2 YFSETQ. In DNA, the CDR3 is TGCGCCAGCAGCCCGACAGGGGGAAACTATGGCTACACCTTC. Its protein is CASSPTGGNYGYTF.

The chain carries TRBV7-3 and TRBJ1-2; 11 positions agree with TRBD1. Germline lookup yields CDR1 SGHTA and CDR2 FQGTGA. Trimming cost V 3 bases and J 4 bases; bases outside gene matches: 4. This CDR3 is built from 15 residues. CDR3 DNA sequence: TGTGCCAGCAGCTTGATCGGACAGGGGGCCTATGGCTACACCTTC. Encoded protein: CASSLIGQGAYGYTF.

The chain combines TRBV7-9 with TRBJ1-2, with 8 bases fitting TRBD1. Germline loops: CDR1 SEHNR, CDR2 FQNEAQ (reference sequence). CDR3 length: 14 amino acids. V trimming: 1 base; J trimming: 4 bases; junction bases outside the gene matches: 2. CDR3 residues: CASSLETGAYGYTF. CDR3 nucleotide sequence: TGTGCCAGCAGCTTAGAGACAGGGGCCTATGGCTACACCTTC.

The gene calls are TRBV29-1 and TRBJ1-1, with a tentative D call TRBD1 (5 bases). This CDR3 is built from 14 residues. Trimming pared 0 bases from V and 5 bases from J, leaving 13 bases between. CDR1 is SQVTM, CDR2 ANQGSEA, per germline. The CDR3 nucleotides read TGCAGCGTTGAAGATCTAGCGGGGGTTACTGAAGCTTTCTTT. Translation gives CSVEDLAGVTEAFF.

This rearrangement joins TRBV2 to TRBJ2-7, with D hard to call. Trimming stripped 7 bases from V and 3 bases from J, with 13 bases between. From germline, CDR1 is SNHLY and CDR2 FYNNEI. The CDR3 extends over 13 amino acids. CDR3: CASNAGLLYEQYF. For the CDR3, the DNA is TGTGCCAGCAATGCAGGCTTACTCTACGAGCAGTACTTC.

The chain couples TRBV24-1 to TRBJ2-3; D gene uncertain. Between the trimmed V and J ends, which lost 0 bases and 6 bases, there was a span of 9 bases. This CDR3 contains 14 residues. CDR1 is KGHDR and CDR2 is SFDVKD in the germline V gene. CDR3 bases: TGTGCCACCAGTGATTTGATGCGGTCTGATACGCAGTATTTT. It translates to CATSDLMRSDTQYF.

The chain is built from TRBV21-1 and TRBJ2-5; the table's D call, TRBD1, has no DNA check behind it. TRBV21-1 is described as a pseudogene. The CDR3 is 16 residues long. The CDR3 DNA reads TGTGCCAGCAGCAAAGTAGGACCCGAGGGGGTAGAGACCCAGTACTTC. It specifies CASSKVGPEGVETQYF.

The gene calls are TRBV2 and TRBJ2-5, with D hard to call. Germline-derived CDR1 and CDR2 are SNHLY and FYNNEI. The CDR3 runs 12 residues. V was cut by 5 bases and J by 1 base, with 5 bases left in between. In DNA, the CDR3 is TGTGCCAGCAGTATTAGCCAAGAGACCCAGTACTTC. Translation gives CASSISQETQYF.

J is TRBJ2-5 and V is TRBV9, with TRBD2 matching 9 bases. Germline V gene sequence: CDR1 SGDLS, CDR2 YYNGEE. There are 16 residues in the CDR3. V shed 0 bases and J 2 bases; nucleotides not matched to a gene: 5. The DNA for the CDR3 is TGTGCCAGCAGCGTAGGACTAGCGGAGATACAAGAGACCCAGTACTTC. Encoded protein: CASSVGLAEIQETQYF.

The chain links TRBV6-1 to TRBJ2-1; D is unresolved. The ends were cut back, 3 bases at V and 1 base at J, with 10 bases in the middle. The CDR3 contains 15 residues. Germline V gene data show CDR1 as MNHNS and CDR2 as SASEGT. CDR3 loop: CASSEETPSYNEQFF. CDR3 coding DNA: TGTGCCAGCAGTGAGGAGACCCCGTCCTACAATGAGCAGTTCTTC.